Described below is a single T cell receptor (beta chain) sequence and its context. Its antigen is not identified. The data originate from a study of cytomegalovirus exposure and HLA in healthy donors. The CDR3 has 12 residues. V was clipped by 5 bases and J by 1 base, with 5 bases between them. In germline, CDR1 is MDHEN, CDR2 SYDVKM. PCR primers comprised 60 Vbeta and 13 Jbeta primers. The data were produced by immunoSEQ multiplex PCR, yet TCRdb's version contains in-frame clones alone and is incomplete. The repertoire consists of 130,000 or so clones, with roughly four fifths occurring once and the leading ten covering more than 1.5%. Study-level points and caveats: The sole available immune exposure information was CMV serostatus. A later analysis found TCR association rates differed by HLA locus, highest for DRB1 and lowest for HLA-C.

The V gene is TRBV28, the J gene TRBJ1-1, with unresolved D. Specimen: PBMCs. This clonotype was obtained from a woman aged 35 to 49 in good health and CMV-seronegative. This CDR3 is CASSLKNTEAFF. CDR3 coding DNA: TGTGCCAGCAGTCTTAAGAACACTGAAGCTTTCTTT.